The 24 T cell receptor beta chains below all came from one sample that was sequenced in a study of response to subunit inactivated influenza vaccine. MiXCR, run by TCRdb on the RT-PCR reads, gives a single entry per CDR3 protein. The sample lists hundreds of thousands of distinct CDR3 sequences; 12% were seen once. The sample consisted of PBMCs from blood, taken on the day of vaccination. These receptors were obtained from a man aged 50 or older who received an inactivated influenza vaccine.

Only a few counts were recorded for this clonotype. This chain links TRBV11-2 with TRBJ2-7; D ambiguous. Trimming removed 1 base at V and 5 bases at J, with 12 bases between. Germline V gene data show CDR1 as SGHAT and CDR2 as FQNNGV. The CDR3 length is 14 residues. CDR3 in DNA: TGTGCCAGCAGCTTAGTCTTACTCGGCCACGAGCAGTACTTC. Translation gives CASSLVLLGHEQYF.

In its sample, this clonotype was seen many times. The chain uses TRBV4-3 and TRBJ1-2; D call uncertain. Germline V gene sequence: CDR1 LGHNA, CDR2 YSLEER. The CDR3 loop spans 14 amino acids. V lost 8 bases, J lost 4 bases, and 17 bases lay in between. CDR3 region: CASSPAIVSYGYTF. CDR3 DNA: TGCGCCAGCTCTCCAGCAATCGTTTCCTATGGCTACACCTTC.

This clonotype was picked up a small number of times. The rearrangement joins TRBV20-1 to TRBJ2-7; TRBD2 aligns across 12 bases. Germline-derived CDR1 and CDR2 are DFQATT and SNEGSKA (reference sequence). The CDR3 loop spans 14 amino acids. V dropped 2 bases and J dropped 4; count of bases not matched to a gene: 3. DNA for the CDR3: TGCAGTGCTAGAACTAGCGGGGGGTTATACGAGCAGTACTTC. This translates into CSARTSGGLYEQYF.

This clonotype turned up a few times. This chain connects TRBV7-2 to TRBJ2-3, with D perhaps matching TRBD2 (6 bases). The V end lost 1 base, the J end lost 0 bases, and 14 bases lay between the germline ends. There are 17 residues in the CDR3. CDR1 and CDR2 (germline): SGHTA, FQGNSA. Written as DNA, the CDR3 is TGTGCCAGCAGCTTAGTATGGGCCGGGACTAGCACAGATACGCAGTATTTT. Translation gives CASSLVWAGTSTDTQYF.

This clonotype was detected only a few times. The rearrangement joins TRBV6-2 or TRBV6-3 to TRBJ1-2, with TRBD1 matching 7 bases. CDR1 is MNHEY, CDR2 SVGEGT, per germline. The CDR3 has 14 amino acids. V trimming: 2 bases; J trimming: 2 bases; junction bases outside the gene matches: 2. CDR3 in amino acids: CASSYGQVNYGYTF. DNA for the CDR3: TGTGCCAGCAGTTACGGACAGGTCAACTATGGCTACACCTTC.

The sample holds many counts of this clonotype. The chain employs TRBV20-1 and TRBJ2-4; maybe TRBD2 (6 bases). CDR1 and CDR2 from the germline V gene are DFQATT and SNEGSKA (reference sequence). The CDR3 sequence is 13 residues long. The V end lost 3 bases, the J end lost 3 bases, and 9 bases lay between the germline ends. CDR3 residues: CSASGRGKNIQYF. The CDR3 coding sequence is TGCAGTGCTAGCGGGAGAGGCAAAAACATTCAGTACTTC.

This clonotype was picked up one time. As the CDR3 is not closed by the conserved phenylalanine or tryptophan, this likely results from a read error. The V gene is TRBV4-2, the J gene TRBJ2-3; 8 bases are a match to TRBD1. Germline V gene sequence: CDR1 LGHNA, CDR2 YNFKEQ. The CDR3 runs to 15 residues. With 0 bases clipped from V and 5 bases from J, the junction kept 4 bases outside the gene matches. The CDR3 reads CASSQDLTGGDTQYI. CDR3 bases: TGTGCCAGCAGCCAAGACTTAACAGGGGGAGATACGCAGTATATT.

This clonotype was seen repeatedly, ten times or more. This chain uses TRBV6-5 with TRBJ2-7; D might be TRBD1 or TRBD2, each matching 5 bases. Deletions cut 3 bases from V and 6 bases from J, with 15 bases between. Germline assignment: CDR1 MNHEY and CDR2 SVGAGI. This CDR3 has 14 amino acids. The CDR3 DNA follows: TGTGCCAGCAGTTATTCCGCCGGGGCGGGCGAGCAGTACTTC. Translating it yields CASSYSAGAGEQYF.

The chain has TRBV28 and TRBJ2-7; 11 positions agree with TRBD1. CDR1 is MDHEN and CDR2 is SYDVKM in the germline V gene. The J segment lost 2 bases and the V segment lost 5 bases, leaving 8 bases of the junction unmatched. The CDR3 runs to 16 residues. The CDR3 reads CASSSMGQGVPYEQYF. CDR3 DNA: TGTGCCAGCAGTAGCATGGGACAGGGGGTCCCCTACGAGCAGTACTTC. The full variable domain, in which reference TRBV28 and TRBJ2-7 provide the parts outside the CDR3, is DVKVTQSSRYLVKRTGEKVFLECVQDMDHENMFWYRQDPGLGLRLIYFSYDVKMKEKGDIPEGYSVSREKKERFSLILESASTNQTSMYLCASSSMGQGVPYEQYFGPGTRLTVT.

This clonotype was seen ten or more times. V usage is TRBV5-1 and J usage is TRBJ1-1; D possibly corresponds to TRBD1 (6 bases). Germline assignment: CDR1 SGHRS and CDR2 YFSETQ. The CDR3 totals 14 residues. Trimming pared 1 base from V and 7 bases from J, leaving 14 bases between. The CDR3, as DNA: TGCGCCAGCAGCTTGAACGGGGGCGCGGTTGAAGCTTTCTTT. Amino acids: CASSLNGGAVEAFF.

In its sample, this clonotype was seen many times. In nucleotides, the CDR3 is TGTGCCAGCAGCTTAGTAGTTCGAGGACCCCACGAGCAGTACTTC. Amino acids: CASSLVVRGPHEQYF. The chain employs TRBV7-8 and TRBJ2-7, with unresolved D. Germline loops: CDR1 SGHVS, CDR2 FQNEAQ. Trimming left V 1 base short and J 5 bases short, with 15 bases between. The CDR3 spans 15 residues.

This clonotype occurred a few times. This sequence joins TRBV24-1 and TRBJ1-3, with a possible D match to TRBD1 (5 bases). The CDR3 is 15 residues long. From germline, CDR1 is KGHDR and CDR2 SFDVKD. V shed 4 bases and J shed 4 bases, with 13 bases lying between them. In DNA form, the CDR3 reads TGTGCCACCAGTGACTCGACAGTGTCGGGAAACACCATATATTTT. As protein: CATSDSTVSGNTIYF.

This clonotype was picked up a small number of times. The V gene is TRBV5-6, the J gene TRBJ2-5; 7 bases map to TRBD1. Germline CDR1 reads SGHDT; CDR2 reads YYEEEE. This CDR3 comprises 14 residues. V shed 4 bases, J shed 1 base, and the junction held 4 bases outside the gene matches. The CDR3 bases are TGTGCCAGCAGCCTGGACAGGCTCCAAGAGACCCAGTACTTC. Its protein product is CASSLDRLQETQYF.

This clonotype was counted a few times. J is TRBJ1-1 and V is TRBV29-1, with D unresolved. Germline CDR1 and CDR2: SQVTM and ANQGSEA. CDR3 size: 11 residues. The V gene lost 6 bases and the J gene lost 4 bases, with 9 bases spanning the gap. In DNA form, the CDR3 reads TGCAGCGTCGGGGTCGTCACTGAAGCTTTCTTT. This encodes CSVGVVTEAFF.

The J gene is TRBJ2-1, the V gene TRBV25-1; TRBD1 agrees at 7 bases. J gave up 6 bases and V 4 bases, and 6 bases lay outside the gene matches. The CDR3 length is 14 residues. Germline V CDR1 and CDR2: MGHDK, SYGVNS. CDR3 protein: CASSGPQGLNEQFF. CDR3 sequence (DNA): TGTGCCAGCAGTGGGCCACAGGGGCTCAATGAGCAGTTCTTC.

This clonotype was seen more than once but under ten times. The chain employs TRBV29-1 and TRBJ2-7; D may be TRBD2 (6 bases). V dropped 4 bases and J dropped 7 bases, with 11 bases sitting between them. The CDR3 sequence is 11 residues long. Germline CDR1 reads SQVTM; CDR2 reads ANQGSEA. DNA for the CDR3: TGCAGCGTTGCCACTAGCCGGGAGCAGTACTTC. Translating gives CSVATSREQYF.

The table lists this clonotype with many counts. CDR3 in amino acids: CASSLISGLGTQYF. Here the CDR3 DNA reads TGTGCCAGCAGCTTAATCTCAGGGTTGGGGACCCAGTACTTC. The J gene is TRBJ2-5, the V gene TRBV11-2; TRBD1 might be the D (5 bases). Per germline, CDR1 SGHAT and CDR2 FQNNGV. Trimming left V 2 bases short and J 7 bases short, with 14 bases between. There are 14 residues in the CDR3.

This clonotype was found a few times. This chain uses TRBV27 with TRBJ2-7; D uncertain. Germline V CDR1 and CDR2: MNHEY, SMNVEV (reference sequence). The CDR3 covers 14 residues. V lost 3 bases to trimming and J lost 6 bases, with 15 bases between them. The CDR3 DNA reads as TGTGCCAGCAGTTTCGCGGCAGTCCGACGCGAGCAGTACTTC. Translated: CASSFAAVRREQYF.

Points on this clonotype: With a much larger clone just one base away, this may be a read error. This chain links TRBV5-1 with TRBJ2-2; D is unclear. CDR1 SGHRS and CDR2 YFSETQ come from the germline V gene. The CDR3 is made up of 13 amino acids. The V and J ends lost 5 bases and 7 bases respectively, with 12 bases between them. CDR3 sequence: CASSQVAGGELFF. Written as DNA, the CDR3 is TGCGCCAGCAGTCAGGTGGCTGGCGGGGAGCTGTTTTTT.

This clonotype was counted only a few times. This rearrangement joins TRBV5-6 to TRBJ2-7; weak D call: TRBD2 (7 bases). This CDR3 contains 14 residues. Germline lookup yields CDR1 SGHDT and CDR2 YYEEEE. V lost 4 bases, J lost 6 bases, and 17 bases lay in between. The CDR3 bases are TGTGCCAGCAGCCCACCGGGGGGCTGGATCGAGCAGTACTTC. Translating it yields CASSPPGGWIEQYF.

At least ten counts were recorded for this clonotype. The chain recombines TRBV20-1 with TRBJ1-6; no clear D gene. The CDR3 consists of 15 residues. The V gene's germline CDR1 is DFQATT and CDR2 SNEGSKA (reference sequence). V was trimmed by 0 bases and J by 8 bases, leaving 14 bases between them. The CDR3 DNA sequence: TGCAGTGCTAGAGATTATGGGTTGGTCGATTCACCCCTCCACTTT. Protein sequence: CSARDYGLVDSPLHF.

This clonotype was observed a handful of times. The CDR3 DNA sequence: TGTGCCAGCGGAATGGGGATTGGATTGTCATTAGATGAGCAGTTCTTC. Its protein product is CASGMGIGLSLDEQFF. The chain couples TRBV6-2 or TRBV6-3 to TRBJ2-1; no definite D call. The CDR3 consists of 16 residues. Trimming stripped 8 bases from V and 8 bases from J, with 25 bases between. Germline loops: CDR1 MNHEY, CDR2 SVGEGT.

Concerning this clonotype: A read error may be the cause here, since a much bigger clone is one base away. V and J are TRBV29-1 and TRBJ2-1, with D tentatively TRBD2 (7 bases). The CDR3 runs to 16 residues. The V gene's germline CDR1 is SQVTM and CDR2 ANQGSEA. The CDR3 here is CRVEDTGGLSYNEQFF. The CDR3 DNA sequence: TGCAGGGTTGAAGACACCGGGGGGCTGTCCTACAATGAGCAGTTCTTC.

The gene calls are TRBV12-3 or TRBV12-4 and TRBJ2-7; D possibly corresponds to TRBD2 (5 bases). The CDR3 totals 13 residues. The V end lost 4 bases, the J end lost 4 bases, and 11 bases lay between the germline ends. The CDR3: CASSWGDIYEQYF. CDR3 sequence (DNA): TGTGCCAGCAGTTGGGGAGACATATACGAGCAGTACTTC.